This TCR beta chain was observed in a study of PD-1 blockade in classical Hodgkin lymphoma. CDR1 and CDR2 (germline): SGHDT, YYEEEE. This CDR3 has 14 amino acids. V was shortened by 3 bases and J by 1 base, with 8 bases between the two germline ends. The protocol was immunoSEQ multiplex PCR, while the TCRdb copy is restricted to in-frame clones and leaves out a portion. The sample holds 19,000 or so clones, around 87% seen once. Findings and caveats of the study: Relative to healthy donors, newly diagnosed patients reportedly had lower baseline TCR diversity, which was reported as lower still in relapsed/refractory patients. Whatever underlies the repertoire differences (possibly disease activity or prior therapy) remains undefined.

Time point: newly diagnosed, previously untreated cHL patient sample. By magnetic negative selection, CD8+ T cells were isolated from the thawed PBMCs. A comparison was provided by newly diagnosed, untreated classical Hodgkin lymphoma PBMCs. For this clone: Its specificity is not known.

The V call is TRBV5-6, the J call TRBJ1-5, with D possibly matching TRBD1 (5 bases). Sequenced: CD8+ T cells from blood. The TCR originated in a human donor with classical Hodgkin lymphoma. The CDR3 region has the DNA TGTGCCAGCAGCTACGGGGGGAGCAATCAGCCCCAGCATTTT. Translated: CASSYGGSNQPQHF.